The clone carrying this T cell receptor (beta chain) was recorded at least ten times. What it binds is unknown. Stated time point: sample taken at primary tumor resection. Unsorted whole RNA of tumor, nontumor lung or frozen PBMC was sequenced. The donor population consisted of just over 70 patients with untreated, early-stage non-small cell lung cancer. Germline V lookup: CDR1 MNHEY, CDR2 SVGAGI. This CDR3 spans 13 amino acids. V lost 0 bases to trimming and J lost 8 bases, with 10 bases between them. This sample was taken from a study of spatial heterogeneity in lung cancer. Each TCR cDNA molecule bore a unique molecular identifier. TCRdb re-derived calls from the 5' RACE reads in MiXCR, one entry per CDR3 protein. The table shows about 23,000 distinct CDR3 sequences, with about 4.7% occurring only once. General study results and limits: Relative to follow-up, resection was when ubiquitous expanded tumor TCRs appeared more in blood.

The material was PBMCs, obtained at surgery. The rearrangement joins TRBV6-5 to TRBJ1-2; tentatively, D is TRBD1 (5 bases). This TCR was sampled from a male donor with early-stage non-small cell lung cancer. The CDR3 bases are TGTGCCAGCAGTTACTCGAGGGGAGGGGGCTACACCTTC. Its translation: CASSYSRGGGYTF.